The rows below give T cell receptor beta chains drawn from one sample of a study of neurological immune-mediated disorders. TCRdb passed the 5' RACE reads through MiXCR, listing each CDR3 protein once. The profile shows tens of thousands of distinct CDR3 sequences, approximately 5.2% of them singletons. Sequencing was performed on PBMCs. The receptors were gathered from a man between 18 and 29 years old with multiple sclerosis. The CDR3 runs from the conserved cysteine through the conserved F or W. Each record gives: V gene, J gene, clone size, CDR3 protein. Only part of the rows carry a size: once, few, many, or a class if the clone is expanded.

V gene: TRBV12-5
J gene: TRBJ2-7
clone size: many
CDR3 protein: CASAWQGMSYEQYF

V gene: TRBV6-5
J gene: TRBJ2-1
clone size: many
CDR3 protein: CASSSADYEQFF

V gene: TRBV7-8
J gene: TRBJ2-5
clone size: -
CDR3 protein: CASILQETQYF

V gene: TRBV5-1
J gene: TRBJ2-1
clone size: many
CDR3 protein: CASSPRTSGGSSYNEQFF

V gene: TRBV20-1
J gene: TRBJ1-5
clone size: many
CDR3 protein: CSARDNRNNQPQHF

V gene: TRBV7-2
J gene: TRBJ2-7
clone size: many
CDR3 protein: CASSPYYEQYF

V gene: TRBV29-1
J gene: TRBJ1-1
clone size: many
CDR3 protein: CSVGGGFKSEAFF

V gene: TRBV3-1
J gene: TRBJ2-1
clone size: many
CDR3 protein: CASSQDSGGIYNEQFF

V gene: TRBV6-2/TRBV6-3
J gene: TRBJ2-1
clone size: many
CDR3 protein: CASRLDNEQFF

V gene: TRBV6-1
J gene: TRBJ2-1
clone size: -
CDR3 protein: CASSLSDEQFF

V gene: TRBV30
J gene: TRBJ2-1
clone size: -
CDR3 protein: CAWSLVREGSYNEQFF

V gene: TRBV7-2
J gene: TRBJ2-1
clone size: many
CDR3 protein: CASSLAEHYNEQFF

V gene: TRBV3-1
J gene: TRBJ2-4
clone size: many
CDR3 protein: CASSGGLAGARNIQYF

V gene: TRBV12-3/TRBV12-4
J gene: TRBJ2-7
clone size: -
CDR3 protein: CASSLDQTLASAQYF

V gene: TRBV20-1
J gene: TRBJ2-5
clone size: many
CDR3 protein: CSATRYGFQGLQETQYF

V gene: TRBV5-1
J gene: TRBJ1-5
clone size: many
CDR3 protein: CASSIGPDKGPQHF

V gene: TRBV7-2
J gene: TRBJ2-3
clone size: many
CDR3 protein: CASSFGADTQYF

V gene: TRBV11-2
J gene: TRBJ2-3
clone size: many
CDR3 protein: CASSLVGGTDTQYF

V gene: TRBV7-9
J gene: TRBJ1-6
clone size: many
CDR3 protein: CASSLGGNSPLNF

V gene: TRBV10-3
J gene: TRBJ2-7
clone size: many
CDR3 protein: CAISEGQYYEQYF

V gene: TRBV20-1
J gene: TRBJ2-1
clone size: many
CDR3 protein: CSADNKQGRSYNEQFF

V gene: TRBV7-9
J gene: TRBJ2-3
clone size: many
CDR3 protein: CASSLLRTGTDTQYF